This TCR beta chain was recorded in a study of T cells in localized non-small cell lung cancer. Germline-derived CDR1 and CDR2 are MNHGY and SAAAGT. V was trimmed by 6 bases and J by 3 bases, leaving 12 bases between them. The CDR3 has 15 amino acids. By frequency in the sample, this clone is medium-sized. TCRdb's table, derived via immunoSEQ multiplex PCR, lists solely in-frame clones and lacks some. The sample carries 1,400 or so clones, approximately 16% recorded once. Here the sequenced sample was normal lung tissue next to the tumor, taken before any cancer treatment. This TCR derives from a woman aged 35 to 69 with stage I lung adenocarcinoma. The V call is TRBV6-8, the J call TRBJ1-6, with D uncertain. CDR3 DNA sequence: TGTGCCAGCAGAGCCTCACAGAACTATAATTCACCCCTCCACTTT. It specifies CASRASQNYNSPLHF.